These 22 T cell receptor beta chains were all obtained from the same sample, sequenced in a study of cytomegalovirus exposure and HLA in healthy donors. Primers included in the PCR were 60 Vbeta and 13 Jbeta primers. Clones were sequenced by immunoSEQ multiplex PCR, and TCRdb holds only the in-frame ones, with some missing. The repertoire includes about 130,000 clones, about 82% of them detected once, and approximately 1.8% sits in the top ten. The sequencing input was PBMCs. These receptors all stem from a female donor in good health and CMV-seropositive.

This clone occurred a few times. This chain links TRBV4-1 with TRBJ1-5; tentatively, D is TRBD1 (5 bases). V dropped 3 bases and J dropped 0 bases, with 9 bases sitting between them. Germline-derived CDR1 and CDR2 are MGHRA and YSYEKL. The CDR3 covers 15 residues. This CDR3 is CASSQTETSNQPQHF. CDR3 nucleotides: TGCGCCAGCAGCCAGACAGAGACTAGCAATCAGCCCCAGCATTTT.

V is TRBV14 and J is TRBJ2-5, with D perhaps matching TRBD2 (6 bases). Germline V gene sequence: CDR1 SGHDN, CDR2 FVKESK. This CDR3 region has 14 residues. V was trimmed by 4 bases and J by 5 bases, leaving 14 bases between them. CDR3 loop: CASSPGASVETQYF. As DNA, the CDR3 is TGTGCCAGCAGCCCCGGCGCTAGCGTGGAGACCCAGTACTTC.

The CDR3 here is CASSLAVGGPTNYGYTF. The DNA of the CDR3 is TGTGCCAGCAGTTTAGCCGTGGGGGGTCCCACTAACTATGGCTACACCTTC. The chain carries TRBV28 and TRBJ1-2; the D gene is possibly TRBD1 (5 bases). This CDR3 is 17 amino acids long. CDR1 is MDHEN and CDR2 is SYDVKM in the germline V gene. Trimming removed 2 bases from V and 0 bases from J, with 16 bases in between.

A remark on this clone: One end of the junction varies from germline; a read error may be responsible. The CDR3 DNA follows: TGTGCCAGCAGTCCCCCTAGTGGGGGGTTCACTGAACCTTTCTTT. Amino acid sequence: CASSPPSGGFTEPFF. The chain carries TRBV28 and TRBJ1-1; tentatively, D is TRBD1 (5 bases). This CDR3 contains 15 residues. CDR1 is MDHEN, CDR2 SYDVKM, per germline.

This chain links TRBV4-1 with TRBJ2-7, with D maybe TRBD1 (6 bases). Trimming cost V 0 bases and J 6 bases, with 18 bases left between them. CDR1 is MGHRA, CDR2 YSYEKL, per germline. The CDR3 is made up of 16 amino acids. CDR3 coding DNA: TGCGCCAGCAGCCAAGATCCTCGGGCAGGGGTGATCGAGCAGTACTTC. This gives the protein CASSQDPRAGVIEQYF.

The gene calls are TRBV7-2 and TRBJ1-2, with D perhaps TRBD1 (6 bases). The CDR3 extends over 15 amino acids. V lost 4 bases and J 6 bases, leaving 18 bases between the germline ends. CDR1 and CDR2 from the germline V gene are SGHTA and FQGNSA. CDR3 amino acids: CASSSYRVGSDGYTF. Here the CDR3 DNA reads TGTGCCAGCAGCTCATACAGGGTGGGGAGTGATGGCTACACCTTC.

CDR3 coding DNA: TGTGCCAGCAGCCTCGGACAGGGGGCGTACTATGGCTACACCTTC. Amino acids: CASSLGQGAYYGYTF. The chain employs TRBV5-5 and TRBJ1-2; 11 bases match TRBD1. Germline CDR1 SGHKS, CDR2 YYEKEE (reference sequence). There are 15 residues in the CDR3. V lost 4 bases to trimming and J lost 3 bases; unmatched junction nucleotides: 5.

The chain is built from TRBV19 and TRBJ2-3; TRBD2 matches at 13 bases. V shed 3 bases and J 3 bases; nucleotides not matched to a gene: 18. CDR3 size: 21 residues. Per germline, CDR1 LNHDA and CDR2 SQIVND (reference sequence). CDR3 residues: CASSMGTGYPGLAGITDTQYF. The CDR3 DNA sequence: TGTGCCAGTAGTATGGGGACGGGATATCCGGGACTAGCGGGGATAACAGATACGCAGTATTTT.

This clone was seen more than once but under ten times. The chain combines TRBV19 with TRBJ2-5; 16 nucleotides align to TRBD2. This CDR3 has 18 amino acids. Germline V CDR1 and CDR2: LNHDA, SQIVND (reference sequence). The ends lost 11 bases at V and 5 bases at J; junction bases unmatched: 17. The DNA for the CDR3 is TGTGCCCGAAGCACAGCGGGACTAGCGGGAGGGGCGCGCGAGACCCAGTACTTC. This encodes CARSTAGLAGGARETQYF.

This clone was picked up one time. The chain has TRBV29-1 and TRBJ2-2, with 8 positions matching TRBD1. The CDR3 has 16 residues. Germline V gene data show CDR1 as SQVTM and CDR2 as ANQGSEA. The V gene end was trimmed by 4 bases and the J gene end by 6 bases; junction bases not matched to a gene: 13. In DNA form, the CDR3 reads TGCAGCGTTGTGCCCACAGGACAGGGTGAGGCCGGGGAGCTGTTTTTT. Translating it yields CSVVPTGQGEAGELFF.

J is TRBJ1-5 and V is TRBV27, with TRBD1 matching over 8 bases. CDR1 is MNHEY, CDR2 SMNVEV, per germline (reference sequence). The CDR3 extends over 15 amino acids. Trimming took 6 bases from V and 1 from J; bases not matched to a gene: 5. CDR3 region: CASRVDRASNQPQHF. The CDR3 region has the DNA TGTGCCAGCAGAGTGGACAGGGCAAGCAATCAGCCCCAGCATTTT.

The J gene is TRBJ1-2, the V gene TRBV6-5; 9 positions match TRBD1. CDR3 length equals 12 residues. The J segment lost 8 bases and the V segment lost 6 bases, leaving 4 bases of the junction unmatched. CDR1 and CDR2 from the germline V gene are MNHEY and SVGAGI. DNA for the CDR3: TGTGCCAGCAGACAGGGGGCTGACGGCTACACCTTC. Translating gives CASRQGADGYTF.

The chain combines TRBV19 with TRBJ1-2, with a weak D call TRBD1 (5 bases). Trimming removed 6 bases at V and 4 bases at J, with 15 bases between. The CDR3 sequence is 14 residues long. In germline, CDR1 is LNHDA, CDR2 SQIVND (reference sequence). The CDR3 reads CASRDRGGAYGYTF. DNA for the CDR3: TGTGCCAGTAGAGACCGGGGGGGAGCCTATGGCTACACCTTC.

This chain links TRBV11-2 with TRBJ2-7; 10 bases line up with TRBD1. This CDR3 comprises 15 residues. V gave up 2 bases and J gave up 4 bases; unmatched junction bases: 5. Germline CDR1 reads SGHAT; CDR2 reads FQNNGV. In DNA, the CDR3 is TGTGCCAGCAGCTTAAATGGACAGGGGGATTACGAGCAGTACTTC. Its protein is CASSLNGQGDYEQYF.

Written as DNA, the CDR3 is TGTGCCAGCACCCAAGGGAGGTCACCCCTCCACTTT. Residues: CASTQGRSPLHF. J is TRBJ1-6 and V is TRBV7-9; no clear D. The CDR3 runs 12 residues. V lost 7 bases to trimming and J lost 10 bases, with 11 bases between them. Germline V gene lookup returns CDR1 SEHNR and CDR2 FQNEAQ (reference sequence).

The rearrangement uses TRBV15 and TRBJ2-7, with D possibly matching TRBD1 (5 bases). The germline V gene has CDR1 LNHNV and CDR2 YYDKDF (reference sequence). V lost 0 bases to trimming and J lost 3 bases, with 9 bases between them. The CDR3 length is 14 residues. CDR3 bases: TGTGCCACCAGCAGAGATCAGGGCAGCTACGAGCAGTACTTC. It codes for CATSRDQGSYEQYF.

With regard to this clone: Other DNA sequences in this sample translate to the same CDR3. V gene TRBV5-4 combines with J gene TRBJ2-5; 8 bases are shared with TRBD2. Trimming removed 0 bases from V and 5 bases from J; junction bases left unmatched: 6. CDR3 length: 15 residues. Germline-derived CDR1 and CDR2 are SGHNT and YYREEE (reference sequence). CDR3 sequence (DNA): TGTGCCAGCAGCTTGGCCCTAGCGGGCGGGGAGACCCAGTACTTC. Protein: CASSLALAGGETQYF.

Note on this clone: An end of the junction differs from the germline gene, which may be a read error. The chain recombines TRBV7-9 with TRBJ2-7, with D unresolved. The CDR3 has 11 amino acids. CDR1 is SEHNR, CDR2 FQNEAQ, per germline (reference sequence). CDR3 sequence reads: CSSSNYYEQYF. Written as DNA, the CDR3 is TGTTCCAGCAGCAATTACTACGAGCAGTACTTC.

This clone was observed once. The chain employs TRBV11-2 and TRBJ2-1; the D gene is possibly TRBD2 (5 bases). Trimming removed 6 bases at V and 0 bases at J, with 15 bases between. This CDR3 spans 16 amino acids. Germline V lookup: CDR1 SGHAT, CDR2 FQNNGV. CDR3 nucleotides: TGTGCCAGCAGTTCCGAGGGAGCCTTCTCCTACAATGAGCAGTTCTTC. Translation gives CASSSEGAFSYNEQFF.

The V and J genes are TRBV7-9 and TRBJ2-7, with 8 bases matching TRBD1. Germline V gene lookup returns CDR1 SEHNR and CDR2 FQNEAQ (reference sequence). The CDR3 is made up of 16 amino acids. V shed 2 bases and J 2 bases; nucleotides not matched to a gene: 8. CDR3 coding DNA: TGTGCCAGCAGCTTATTTTTCGGGACAGGAACCTACGAGCAGTACTTC. Protein: CASSLFFGTGTYEQYF.

V gene TRBV13 combines with J gene TRBJ2-2; D may be TRBD1 (5 bases). V lost 3 bases, J lost 0 bases, and 14 bases lay in between. The CDR3 has 17 amino acids. In germline, CDR1 is PRHDT, CDR2 FYEKMQ (reference sequence). The CDR3 DNA reads TGTGCCAGCAGCTTTAGTATAGGGGTAACGAACACCGGGGAGCTGTTTTTT. Amino acid sequence: CASSFSIGVTNTGELFF.

This clone was counted between two and nine times. The chain employs TRBV27 and TRBJ2-1, with 9 positions matching TRBD2. The ends lost 5 bases at V and 10 bases at J; junction bases unmatched: 9. Germline values: CDR1 MNHEY, CDR2 SMNVEV (reference sequence). The CDR3 consists of 14 residues. The CDR3 is CASSKGLAREEQFF. The CDR3, as DNA: TGTGCCAGCAGTAAAGGACTAGCGAGAGAGGAGCAGTTCTTC.